This T cell receptor beta chain was documented in a study of blood T cell repertoires in COVID-19. Study in general: Acute and convalescent COVID-19 samples came from the United States, Italy and Spain.

Methods used by the authors: Amplification with reference gene primers provided the estimates of nucleated cell counts. Generated by immunoSEQ multiplex PCR, the TCRdb table keeps only in-frame clones and is missing some. That table gives V, J and clone size, and the DNA gave D and trimming. This sample has 110,000 or so clones; approximately 80% occur once, and the top ten carry over 7.5%. Germline V lookup: CDR1 SGHRS, CDR2 YFSETQ. The length of the CDR3 is 16 residues. With V trimmed by 4 bases and J by 1 base, 5 bases remained unmatched. The specimen was peripheral blood. This TCR came from a woman aged 40 to 50 with acute or convalescent COVID-19. The chain has TRBV5-1 and TRBJ1-4; 9 bases map to TRBD1. CDR3 nucleotide sequence: TGCGCCAGCAGCCCCGGGACAGGGCTAACTAATGAAAAACTGTTTTTT. Translated: CASSPGTGLTNEKLFF.